These 28 T cell receptor beta chains were all obtained from the same sample, sequenced in a study of shared clonotypes between healthy human individuals. Generated by immunoSEQ multiplex PCR, the TCRdb table keeps only in-frame clones and is missing some. The sample yields about 2 million clones, approximately 95% seen once. Material: naive CD4+ T cells sorted from blood. Documented subset: CD45RA+ positively selected. These receptor sequences come from a young man in good health.

The chain is built from TRBV19 and TRBJ2-7; 9 bases map to TRBD1. Unmatched junction bases numbered 5, after V lost 5 bases and J lost 3 bases. Per germline, CDR1 LNHDA and CDR2 SQIVND (reference sequence). The CDR3 covers 14 residues. CDR3 sequence (DNA): TGTGCCAGTAGTCCGGGGACAGGGAGCTACGAGCAGTACTTC. Its translation: CASSPGTGSYEQYF.

This chain uses TRBV7-6 with TRBJ2-1, with 9 bases fitting TRBD1. CDR3 length: 15 residues. Germline V gene sequence: CDR1 SGHVS, CDR2 FNYEAQ. V shed 6 bases and J 3 bases; nucleotides not matched to a gene: 6. Here the CDR3 DNA reads TGTGCCAGCAGTCGGACAGGGGCTAACTACAATGAGCAGTTCTTC. Protein: CASSRTGANYNEQFF.

This clone was detected only once. The chain recombines TRBV28 with TRBJ1-6; TRBD1 might be the D (6 bases). The V end lost 8 bases, the J end lost 0 bases, and 20 bases lay between the germline ends. This CDR3 region has 18 residues. The germline V gene encodes CDR1 MDHEN and CDR2 SYDVKM. CDR3 nucleotides: TGTGCCAGCGGGTGGGGGGCGGCAGGGAGCTCCTATAATTCACCCCTCCACTTT. This encodes CASGWGAAGSSYNSPLHF. Together with reference TRBV28 and TRBJ1-6, the CDR3 gives the full variable domain: DVKVTQSSRYLVKRTGEKVFLECVQDMDHENMFWYRQDPGLGLRLIYFSYDVKMKEKGDIPEGYSVSREKKERFSLILESASTNQTSMYLCASGWGAAGSSYNSPLHFGNGTRLTVT.

V usage is TRBV6-5 and J usage is TRBJ2-1, with D hard to call. Per the germline V gene, CDR1 is MNHEY and CDR2 is SVGAGI. V was pared by 0 bases and J by 6 bases, with 15 bases between. CDR3 size: 16 residues. The CDR3 reads CASSYSLSTRANEQFF. Here the CDR3 DNA reads TGTGCCAGCAGTTACTCGTTATCTACCCGTGCCAATGAGCAGTTCTTC.

V usage is TRBV28 and J usage is TRBJ2-7, with 10 bases fitting TRBD1. V was pared by 1 base and J by 3 bases, with 3 bases of the junction left unmatched. Germline-derived CDR1 and CDR2 are MDHEN and SYDVKM. CDR3 length equals 15 residues. Here the CDR3 reads CASSLYGTGVYEQYF. Written as DNA, the CDR3 is TGTGCCAGCAGTTTATATGGGACAGGGGTCTACGAGCAGTACTTC.

As to this clone: This sample also contains other DNA sequences that code for the same CDR3. The chain couples TRBV28 to TRBJ1-1; unclear D gene. The V gene lost 1 base and the J gene lost 4 bases, with 7 bases spanning the gap. The CDR3 spans 13 residues. Germline V gene sequence: CDR1 MDHEN, CDR2 SYDVKM. In nucleotides, the CDR3 is TGTGCCAGCAGTTTATTGGTGGGCACTGAAGCTTTCTTT. The encoded protein is CASSLLVGTEAFF.

The genes are TRBV10-3 and TRBJ2-7, with D hard to call. This CDR3 region has 16 residues. V lost 6 bases to trimming and J lost 1 base, with 19 bases between them. Germline assignment: CDR1 ENHRY and CDR2 SYGVKD. CDR3 amino acids: CAISPPVYYRSYEQYF. The CDR3 DNA sequence: TGTGCCATCAGCCCCCCCGTGTATTATAGATCCTACGAGCAGTACTTC.

This chain joins TRBV4-1 and TRBJ1-4, with TRBD1 as a possible D gene (6 bases). V lost 2 bases and J lost 0, with 10 bases in between. Germline V gene lookup returns CDR1 MGHRA and CDR2 YSYEKL. This CDR3 has 16 residues. The CDR3 loop is CASSQREGATNEKLFF. The CDR3, as DNA: TGCGCCAGCAGCCAAAGGGAGGGGGCAACTAATGAAAAACTGTTTTTT.

The chain is built from TRBV6-1 and TRBJ2-3, with no clear D. Deletions cut 4 bases from V and 0 bases from J, with 11 bases between. The CDR3 is 15 residues long. Germline values: CDR1 MNHNS, CDR2 SASEGT. The CDR3 DNA sequence: TGTGCCAGCAGTGGGGGTCGATGGAGCACAGATACGCAGTATTTT. Protein sequence: CASSGGRWSTDTQYF.

The DNA of the CDR3 is TGTGCCAGCTCACCACTCCCGCGGACGGCAACTACCACCTCTGAAGCTTTCTTT. Translation gives CASSPLPRTATTTSEAFF. The chain carries TRBV18 and TRBJ1-1; D gene unclear. Germline lookup yields CDR1 KGHSH and CDR2 LQKENI. CDR3 length equals 18 residues. V was shortened by 1 base and J by 6 bases, with 24 bases between the two germline ends. Full variable domain (rest looked up from reference TRBV18 and TRBJ1-1): NAGVMQNPRHLVRRRGQEARLRCSPMKGHSHVYWYRQLPEEGLKFMVYLQKENIIDESGMPKERFSAEFPKEGPSILRIQQVVRGDSAAYFCASSPLPRTATTTSEAFFGQGTRLTVV.

In its sample, this clone was seen once. The chain recombines TRBV27 with TRBJ1-4; the match to TRBD1 covers 7 bases. Germline CDR1 is MNHEY and CDR2 is SMNVEV (reference sequence). Trimming cost V 5 bases and J 8 bases; bases outside gene matches: 8. This CDR3 contains 14 residues. The chain's CDR3 is CASSPRQGGEKLFF. The DNA of the CDR3 is TGTGCCAGCAGTCCCAGACAGGGAGGCGAAAAACTGTTTTTT.

Of note for this clone: The same CDR3 arises from other DNA sequences in this sample as well. The V call is TRBV20-1, the J call TRBJ1-1; no definite D call. This CDR3 is built from 8 residues. Germline V gene data show CDR1 as DFQATT and CDR2 as SNEGSKA (reference sequence). Trimming left V 6 bases short and J 8 bases short, with 4 bases between. CDR3 nucleotide sequence: TGCAGTGCATCGGAAGCTTTCTTT. Protein sequence: CSASEAFF.

The rearrangement links TRBV6-5 to TRBJ2-7, with D unclear. CDR1 and CDR2 (germline): MNHEY, SVGAGI. V dropped 1 base and J dropped 2 bases, with 9 bases sitting between them. The CDR3 spans 14 residues. The CDR3 sequence is CASSYLSGAYEQYF. Written as DNA, the CDR3 is TGTGCCAGCAGTTACTTATCTGGGGCCTACGAGCAGTACTTC.

This clone was counted once. The chain links TRBV29-1 to TRBJ2-7, with 9 nucleotides matching TRBD1. The CDR3 has 13 amino acids. The V gene end was trimmed by 7 bases and the J gene end by 6 bases; junction bases not matched to a gene: 10. Germline values: CDR1 SQVTM, CDR2 ANQGSEA. In DNA form, the CDR3 reads TGCAGCGCCGAGGCCTTGACAGGGGGCGAGCAGTACTTC. Translating gives CSAEALTGGEQYF.

The chain carries TRBV19 and TRBJ1-1; 8 nucleotides align to TRBD1. This CDR3 is 18 amino acids long. CDR1 LNHDA and CDR2 SQIVND come from the germline V gene (reference sequence). Germline trimming cut 5 bases from V and 1 base from J; bases unmatched to any gene: 15. The DNA of the CDR3 is TGTGCCAGTAGTCGAACCCCTCGGACAGGGAGGGAGAACACTGAAGCTTTCTTT. Translating it yields CASSRTPRTGRENTEAFF. Full variable domain (missing parts from reference TRBV19 and TRBJ1-1): DGGITQSPKYLFRKEGQNVTLSCEQNLNHDAMYWYRQDPGQGLRLIYYSQIVNDFQKGDIAEGYSVSREKKESFPLTVTSAQKNPTAFYLCASSRTPRTGRENTEAFFGQGTRLTVV.

CDR3 sequence reads: CAWTPEDRLQPQHF. CDR3 in DNA: TGTGCCTGGACCCCAGAGGACAGGCTTCAGCCCCAGCATTTT. V gene TRBV30 combines with J gene TRBJ1-5; 7 bases map to TRBD1. The CDR3 is made up of 14 amino acids. Per the germline V gene, CDR1 is GTSNPN and CDR2 is SVGIG (reference sequence). The J segment lost 6 bases and the V segment lost 4 bases, leaving 9 bases of the junction unmatched.

This rearrangement joins TRBV2 to TRBJ2-5; D possibly matches TRBD1 or TRBD2 (8 bases each). V lost 6 bases and J 5 bases, leaving 19 bases between the germline ends. The CDR3 has 15 residues. Germline values: CDR1 SNHLY, CDR2 FYNNEI. CDR3 DNA sequence: TGTGCCAGCAGAGGGGACAGGACTAGCAAGGAGACCCAGTACTTC. Protein sequence: CASRGDRTSKETQYF.

The genes are TRBV10-3 and TRBJ2-2; D assignment may be TRBD1 or TRBD2 (6 bases each). CDR3 size: 15 residues. CDR1 is ENHRY and CDR2 is SYGVKD in the germline V gene. V was pared by 4 bases and J by 6 bases, with 15 bases between. CDR3 bases: TGTGCCATCAGTGTTCTAGGCGGGACATCCGGGGAGCTGTTTTTT. It is translated as CAISVLGGTSGELFF.

The chain employs TRBV2 and TRBJ1-1, with a weak D call TRBD1 (5 bases). This CDR3 region has 14 residues. Germline values: CDR1 SNHLY, CDR2 FYNNEI. Trimming removed 5 bases from V and 1 base from J, with 11 bases in between. The CDR3: CASSKTRGNTEAFF. DNA of the CDR3: TGTGCCAGCAGTAAAACAAGGGGGAACACTGAAGCTTTCTTT. Based on the CDR3 plus reference TRBV2 and TRBJ1-1, the full variable domain is EPEVTQTPSHQVTQMGQEVILRCVPISNHLYFYWYRQILGQKVEFLVSFYNNEISEKSEIFDDQFSVERPDGSNFTLKIRSTKLEDSAMYFCASSKTRGNTEAFFGQGTRLTVV.

The genes are TRBV18 and TRBJ2-7; D is unclear. The V end was cut by 2 bases, the J end by 0 bases, with 11 bases between. The CDR3 is made up of 15 amino acids. Germline V CDR1 and CDR2: KGHSH, LQKENI. In DNA, the CDR3 is TGTGCCAGCTCACCAGCAAGGCAGAGCTCCTACGAGCAGTACTTC. Its protein product is CASSPARQSSYEQYF.

The chain carries TRBV6-1 and TRBJ2-4; 7 nucleotides line up with TRBD1. V shed 6 bases and J 9 bases; nucleotides not matched to a gene: 11. Looked up from germline, CDR1 is MNHNS and CDR2 is SASEGT. The CDR3 has 14 residues. The CDR3 DNA reads as TGTGCCAGCAGGACCGGGACAGAAGGTCTCATTCAGTACTTC. It specifies CASRTGTEGLIQYF.

This clone was recorded only once. The sample holds other DNA sequences that translate to the same CDR3. The chain joins TRBV11-2 to TRBJ2-3; D is perhaps TRBD1 or TRBD2 (5 bases each). The CDR3 covers 14 residues. Germline V gene sequence: CDR1 SGHAT, CDR2 FQNNGV. The V end was cut by 5 bases, the J end by 2 bases, with 11 bases between. CDR3 coding DNA: TGTGCCAGCAGCCTAGCCAGGGCCACAGATACGCAGTATTTT. As protein: CASSLARATDTQYF. Variable domain in full (rest from reference TRBV11-2 and TRBJ2-3): EAGVAQSPRYKIIEKRQSVAFWCNPISGHATLYWYQQILGQGPKLLIQFQNNGVVDDSQLPKDRFSAERLKGVDSTLKIQPAKLEDSAVYLCASSLARATDTQYFGPGTRLTVL.

The CDR3 sequence is CASSLGARQFF. In DNA, the CDR3 is TGTGCCAGCAGCTTAGGCGCCCGGCAGTTCTTC. The V and J genes are TRBV11-2 and TRBJ2-1, with D unclear. Per the germline V gene, CDR1 is SGHAT and CDR2 is FQNNGV. V was clipped by 1 base and J by 12 bases, with 7 bases between them. The CDR3 contains 11 residues. Combining the CDR3 with reference TRBV11-2 and TRBJ2-1 gives the whole variable domain EAGVAQSPRYKIIEKRQSVAFWCNPISGHATLYWYQQILGQGPKLLIQFQNNGVVDDSQLPKDRFSAERLKGVDSTLKIQPAKLEDSAVYLCASSLGARQFFGPGTRLTVL.

This clone was counted once. Within the sample, other DNA sequences also encode this same CDR3. This chain connects TRBV19 to TRBJ1-2, with D uncertain. From germline, CDR1 is LNHDA and CDR2 SQIVND (reference sequence). Trimming left V 6 bases short and J 5 bases short, with 4 bases between. CDR3 length: 10 amino acids. The CDR3 loop is CASRDYGYTF. Here the CDR3 DNA reads TGTGCCAGTAGAGATTATGGCTACACCTTC.

This CDR3 reads CASSESLAGTYEQYF. The CDR3 region has the DNA TGCGCCAGCAGTGAGTCGCTAGCGGGTACCTACGAGCAGTACTTC. The V gene is TRBV10-1, the J gene TRBJ2-7; 8 nucleotides align to TRBD2. V trimming: 0 bases; J trimming: 2 bases; junction bases outside the gene matches: 3. This CDR3 has 15 amino acids. Germline CDR1 and CDR2: WNHNN and SYGVQD (reference sequence).

The V call is TRBV21-1, the J call TRBJ2-2; the tabulated D call, TRBD1, remains unverified against the DNA. TRBV21-1 is shown as a pseudogene. The CDR3 contains 16 residues. The CDR3 sequence is CASSKGQGYNTGELFF. In DNA, the CDR3 is TGTGCCAGCAGCAAAGGCCAGGGTTACAACACCGGGGAGCTGTTTTTT.

In the case of this clone: The same CDR3 arises from other DNA sequences in this sample as well. This chain uses TRBV20-1 with TRBJ2-2, with a tentative D call TRBD2 (5 bases). V lost 1 base, J lost 8 bases, and 5 bases lay in between. From germline, CDR1 is DFQATT and CDR2 SNEGSKA (reference sequence). The CDR3 is 11 residues long. Written as DNA, the CDR3 is TGCAGTGCTAGAGGGACTGGGGAGCTGTTTTTT. Amino acids: CSARGTGELFF.

The rearrangement links TRBV10-3 to TRBJ1-1; D uncertain. The germline V and J ends were trimmed by 3 bases and 3 bases, with 2 bases remaining between them. This CDR3 region has 11 residues. Germline V CDR1 and CDR2: ENHRY, SYGVKD. For the CDR3, the DNA is TGTGCCATCAGTGACGACACTGAAGCTTTCTTT. It yields the protein CAISDDTEAFF.